This T cell receptor beta chain derives from a study of blood T cell repertoires in COVID-19. CDR1 is SGHKS and CDR2 is YYEKEE in the germline V gene (reference sequence). This CDR3 has 17 amino acids. The V and J ends lost 3 bases and 0 bases, in that order; junction bases with no gene match: 6. The assay was immunoSEQ multiplex PCR, and TCRdb's table has in-frame clones only and misses some. The data show 400,000 to 450,000 clones, approximately 90% seen once. This receptor was taken from a man aged 18 to 29 with COVID-19, enrolled during active disease. The chain carries TRBV5-5 and TRBJ1-3; 10 nucleotides line up with TRBD1. The source material was peripheral blood. The CDR3: CASSSKDRGYSGNTIYF. CDR3 sequence (DNA): TGTGCCAGCAGCTCAAAGGACAGGGGGTACTCTGGAAACACCATATATTTT.